Each of the 24 T cell receptor beta chains below was sequenced from the same sample in a study of blood T cells in healthy people across ages. Primers used in a second PCR of roughly 7 to 12 cycles were a sample-barcoded 5' primer and a J-beta primer mix. TCRdb analysed the 5' RACE reads with MiXCR anew, one entry per CDR3 protein. This sample has some 1.7 million distinct CDR3 sequences; 28% occur once, and the top ten carry roughly 8.2%. The sample consisted of blood. These receptors were obtained from a woman aged 25 to 39 in good health.

This clonotype has a count of ten or more. The chain links TRBV29-1 to TRBJ2-7; D gene ambiguous. V lost 3 bases and J 1 base, leaving 13 bases between the germline ends. CDR3 length: 14 amino acids. CDR1 and CDR2 from the germline V gene are SQVTM and ANQGSEA. CDR3 in amino acids: CSVELAVTSYEQYF. Here the CDR3 DNA reads TGCAGCGTTGAGCTGGCTGTGACATCCTACGAGCAGTACTTC.

Only a few counts were recorded for this clonotype. The chain is built from TRBV6-5 and TRBJ2-5; D is unresolved. Germline CDR1 reads MNHEY; CDR2 reads SVGAGI. This CDR3 is built from 14 residues. The V end lost 2 bases, the J end lost 0 bases, and 7 bases lay between the germline ends. The CDR3 loop is CASSYGVYQETQYF. The CDR3 region has the DNA TGTGCCAGCAGTTACGGGGTGTACCAAGAGACCCAGTACTTC.

This chain connects TRBV6-2 or TRBV6-3 to TRBJ2-1; D is perhaps TRBD2 (5 bases). V shed 2 bases and J shed 3 bases, with 11 bases lying between them. The CDR3 sequence is 15 residues long. Germline V CDR1 and CDR2: MNHEY, SVGEGT. The CDR3 coding sequence is TGTGCCAGCAGTTACAGGGTGGCGGGCTACAATGAGCAGTTCTTC. Protein sequence: CASSYRVAGYNEQFF.

A word on this clonotype: A much bigger clone sits one base away, suggesting this may be a read error. CDR3 DNA: TGTGCCAGCATTCCCTGGGATCCTATTCAGGACTTC. Its translation: CASIPWDPIQDF. V and J are TRBV21-1 and TRBJ2-4; the table's D gene call, TRBD1, was not cross checked with the DNA. TRBV21-1 is a recognized pseudogene. The CDR3 consists of 12 residues.

V gene TRBV11-2 combines with J gene TRBJ2-1, with 8 nucleotides matching TRBD1. The CDR3 is made up of 13 amino acids. Per the germline V gene, CDR1 is SGHAT and CDR2 is FQNNGV. Trimming removed 4 bases from V and 13 bases from J; junction bases left unmatched: 9. The CDR3 bases are TGTGCCAGCAGCTCTCGGGGACAGGAGAAACAGTTCTTC. This gives the protein CASSSRGQEKQFF.

This clonotype was seen ten or more times. The chain uses TRBV7-2 and TRBJ2-1; TRBD1 agrees at 7 bases. The ends lost 4 bases at V and 0 bases at J; junction bases unmatched: 3. The CDR3 length is 15 residues. Germline CDR1 is SGHTA and CDR2 is FQGNSA. The CDR3 is CASSSGQSSYNEQFF. Here the CDR3 DNA reads TGTGCCAGCAGCTCGGGACAGAGCTCCTACAATGAGCAGTTCTTC.

The V gene is TRBV20-1, the J gene TRBJ1-6, with D possibly TRBD1 on 5 matching bases. The V end lost 0 bases, the J end lost 10 bases, and 7 bases lay between the germline ends. The CDR3 runs to 12 residues. Germline CDR1 reads DFQATT; CDR2 reads SNEGSKA (reference sequence). CDR3 nucleotide sequence: TGCAGTGCTAGAGATCAGGGATCACCCCTCCACTTT. This gives the protein CSARDQGSPLHF.

The chain uses TRBV4-3 and TRBJ2-4, with D possibly TRBD2 on 5 matching bases. The germline V gene has CDR1 LGHNA and CDR2 YSLEER. The CDR3 runs to 18 residues. V gave up 1 base and J gave up 4 bases, with 20 bases separating them. The CDR3 protein is CASSQGLQSSTLKNIQYF. In nucleotides, the CDR3 is TGCGCCAGCAGCCAAGGACTACAGAGTTCAACTTTAAAAAACATTCAGTACTTC.

Details on this clonotype: Just one base apart from a much larger clone, this may be a read error. The rearrangement uses TRBV7-2 and TRBJ2-1; TRBD2 matches 14 bases. Per the germline V gene, CDR1 is SGHTA and CDR2 is FQGNSA. V lost 3 bases and J lost 11; bases outside the gene matches: 3. There are 14 residues in the CDR3. CDR3 region: CTSSFRTSGRQQFF. The CDR3 bases are TGTACCAGCAGCTTTCGGACTAGCGGGAGGCAGCAGTTCTTC.

This clonotype was seen more than once but under ten times. The chain employs TRBV18 and TRBJ1-1; D gene uncertain. Per the germline V gene, CDR1 is KGHSH and CDR2 is LQKENI. The V end lost 6 bases, the J end lost 3 bases, and 11 bases lay between the germline ends. The length of the CDR3 is 13 residues. The CDR3 region has the DNA TGTGCCAGCTCGAGCGCGGGAGACACTGAAGCTTTCTTT. The encoded protein is CASSSAGDTEAFF.

The genes are TRBV7-2 and TRBJ1-2; no clear D. This CDR3 has 13 amino acids. V lost 7 bases and J 4 bases, leaving 13 bases between the germline ends. CDR1 is SGHTA and CDR2 is FQGNSA in the germline V gene. The DNA of the CDR3 is TGTGCCAGCACCTTGGGGATGTCCTATGGCTACACCTTC. It is translated as CASTLGMSYGYTF.

Details on this clonotype: A read error may account for a junction end that differs from germline. The V call is TRBV9, the J call TRBJ1-3; no reliable D call. Germline-derived CDR1 and CDR2 are SGDLS and YYNGEE. This CDR3 has 14 amino acids. CDR3 nucleotides: TGTGCCGGCAGCGTTAATCTCTCTGGAAACACCATATATTTT. It encodes CAGSVNLSGNTIYF.

The CDR3 here is CASSLALKGRAQETQYF. The CDR3, as DNA: TGTGCCAGCAGCTTAGCGCTGAAGGGAAGGGCCCAAGAGACCCAGTACTTC. The chain joins TRBV7-2 to TRBJ2-5; no definite D call. The germline CDR1 and CDR2 sequences are SGHTA and FQGNSA. V lost 0 bases and J lost 1, with 15 bases in between. CDR3 length: 17 amino acids.

About this clonotype itself: A much larger clone differs by one base, so this may be a read error. The final CDR3 position lacks the conserved phenylalanine or tryptophan, pointing to a likely read error. The chain uses TRBV27 and TRBJ2-5; 9 bases line up with TRBD1. The DNA matches TRBJ2-7 better at its end, which makes the J call doubtful. Germline CDR1 and CDR2: MNHEY and SMNVEV (reference sequence). The CDR3 covers 13 residues. CDR3 sequence: CASRRDRANEQYS. CDR3 coding DNA: TGTGCCAGCAGACGGGACAGGGCCAACGAGCAGTACTCC.

This clonotype occurred a few times. The chain recombines TRBV29-1 with TRBJ1-4; D remains unclear. This CDR3 comprises 13 residues. Germline V gene sequence: CDR1 SQVTM, CDR2 ANQGSEA. With 5 bases removed from V and 7 bases from J, the gap between germline ends came to 14 bases. CDR3 DNA: TGCAGCGTTATTTGGGGTTCTTCTGAAAAACTGTTTTTT. Residues: CSVIWGSSEKLFF.

This clonotype was seen a few times. The rearrangement joins TRBV6-6 to TRBJ1-2, with 8 nucleotides matching TRBD1. This CDR3 has 13 residues. The germline V gene encodes CDR1 MNHNY and CDR2 SVGAGI (reference sequence). V was pared by 6 bases and J by 8 bases, with 8 bases of the junction left unmatched. The CDR3 DNA is TGTGCCAGCAGAGAGGCAGGGGGCGCGGGCTACACCTTC. Its translation: CASREAGGAGYTF.

This clonotype occurred a few times. The chain couples TRBV5-4 to TRBJ1-6; TRBD1 is a possible D gene (6 bases). The CDR3 consists of 15 residues. Germline V CDR1 and CDR2: SGHNT, YYREEE (reference sequence). V shed 4 bases and J shed 8 bases, with 16 bases lying between them. The CDR3 nucleotides read TGTGCCAGCAGCATCCCACAGGGAAAGGATTCACCCCTCCACTTT. It codes for CASSIPQGKDSPLHF.

The chain uses TRBV7-9 and TRBJ2-1; 8 nucleotides agree with TRBD1. CDR3 length: 17 residues. CDR1 is SEHNR and CDR2 is FQNEAQ in the germline V gene (reference sequence). With 3 bases clipped from V and 4 bases from J, the junction kept 11 bases outside the gene matches. The CDR3 DNA follows: TGTGCCAGCAGCTTGTCAGGGGGCTTTTCCTCGTACAATGAGCAGTTCTTC. Translating gives CASSLSGGFSSYNEQFF.

This clonotype has more than one count but fewer than ten. DNA for the CDR3: TGTGCCAGCAGCTTATTCCAGGGAGGAATCACTGAAGCTTTCTTT. This gives the protein CASSLFQGGITEAFF. The chain combines TRBV7-9 with TRBJ1-1; possible D gene TRBD1, 5 bases. The CDR3 has 15 amino acids. Germline-derived CDR1 and CDR2 are SEHNR and FQNEAQ (reference sequence). V lost 2 bases to trimming and J lost 4 bases, with 14 bases between them. Complete variable domain (other parts from reference TRBV7-9 and TRBJ1-1): DTGVSQNPRHKITKRGQNVTFRCDPISEHNRLYWYRQTLGQGPEFLTYFQNEAQLEKSRLLSDRFSAERPKGSFSTLEIQRTEQGDSAMYLCASSLFQGGITEAFFGQGTRLTVV.

This chain links TRBV9 with TRBJ2-3; 7 positions match TRBD2. J was trimmed by 0 bases and V by 3 bases; bases with no gene match: 4. The CDR3 contains 15 residues. Germline CDR1 reads SGDLS; CDR2 reads YYNGEE. The CDR3 nucleotides are TGTGCCAGCAGCGGCTCTAGCGGTAGCACAGATACGCAGTATTTT. Its protein product is CASSGSSGSTDTQYF.

The chain has TRBV5-1 and TRBJ2-2; D gene unclear. Germline V gives CDR1 SGHRS, CDR2 YFSETQ. V lost 4 bases, J lost 7 bases, and 5 bases lay in between. The CDR3 loop spans 11 amino acids. CDR3 sequence reads: CASSTSGELFF. The CDR3 nucleotides read TGCGCCAGCAGCACGAGCGGGGAGCTGTTTTTT.

This clonotype was picked up one time. A clone one base away is much larger, so this may be a read error. This chain links TRBV12-3 or TRBV12-4 with TRBJ2-5; D is possibly TRBD1 (6 bases). The DNA end lines up better with TRBJ2-7; the J call may be wrong. The CDR3 totals 14 residues. CDR3 sequence: CASRYVEQGNEQYF. CDR3 coding DNA: TGTGCCAGCAGGTATGTGGAACAGGGAAACGAGCAGTACTTC.

This clonotype was seen repeatedly, ten times or more. The gene calls are TRBV27 and TRBJ2-3, with D possibly matching TRBD2 (6 bases). The V end lost 10 bases, the J end lost 1 base, and 15 bases lay between the germline ends. CDR3 length: 14 residues. Germline V gene lookup returns CDR1 MNHEY and CDR2 SMNVEV (reference sequence). The CDR3 region has the DNA TGTGCCACCATGGACTATCGCCGCACAGATACGCAGTATTTT. This codes for CATMDYRRTDTQYF.

V usage is TRBV7-3 and J usage is TRBJ2-1; 9 bases fit TRBD1. The CDR3 length is 14 residues. The germline gives CDR1 SGHTA, CDR2 FQGTGA. V dropped 4 bases and J dropped 4; count of bases not matched to a gene: 2. CDR3 sequence reads: CASSSTGGYNEQFF. CDR3 nucleotides: TGTGCCAGCAGCTCGACAGGGGGGTACAATGAGCAGTTCTTC.